One T cell receptor beta chain is described in this entry. This clonotype has only a few counts. The antigen it binds to is not known. This clone may be a read error of a much larger clone one base away. Germline trimming: 6 bases from V, 7 bases from J; junction bases outside gene matches: 3. CDR1 and CDR2, looked up from the germline V gene, are MDHEN and SYDVKM. The CDR3 sequence holds 12 residues, the cysteine and phenylalanine included. The DNA shown is the 36-base CDR3, in frame from base 1. The sample comes from a study of human T cells and chemical hapten exposure (dated by TCRdb to 2020 to 2023). With regard to the full study: For sensitization, 2% DPC in acetone was applied to a roughly 2 cm by roughly 2 cm area of upper inner arm skin. Approximately 30 alopecia patients provided blood for TCR sequencing at one to four time points (pre-sensitization, 2, 6 and 24 weeks). Patch tests used Finn chambers with 0.01% DPC on the upper back, scored after 6 days by International Contact Dermatitis Research Group standards. Throughout the study period of roughly five months, patients also received therapeutic DPC doses to the scalp every week. This study followed changes in the peripheral blood TCR repertoire in vivo during primary and secondary sensitization of alopecia patients to the hapten diphenylcyclopropenone (DPC). The libraries were sequenced as a pool, and the TCR yield per sample differed mostly because of small variations in library volumes within the pool. The patient cohort, mostly female, included alopecia areata with under or over 50% scalp involvement, alopecia totalis and alopecia universalis. Blood samples were taken from patients before sensitization (week 0) and at 2, 6 and about 24 weeks after DPC sensitization.

Library generation was performed with RACE. Instrument on record: NextSeq 500. Library preparation attached unique molecular identifiers to individual cDNA molecules for quantitative, reproducible TCR counting. For every blood RNA sample, sequencing covered both the TCR alpha and TCR beta chains. In the source study's methods: Samples had a median of about 96,000 TCRs, with a range from roughly 23,224 to 750,000. V, J and CDR3 annotation of the TCR reads was performed with the Decombinator software suite. For the PS versus PT1 abundance plots, all samples were subsampled to the same number of TCRs (28,000). Expanded TCRs were defined as absent before sensitization and observed at least eight times at the 2-week time point. TCRdb passed the public sequencing reads through fastp at Q25 and MiXCR, retaining productive beta sequences. CDR3 protein duplicates are merged, each entry listing the most common genes and DNA. TCRdb's processing, not the study's, gives the V and J calls here. The sample yields 120,000 or so distinct CDR3 sequences; roughly 13% were counted once. The leading ten clones occupy roughly 2.8% of the sample.

The sample's time point label is to be understood as: pre-sensitization, week 0. The treatment or condition label of this sample denotes: therapeutic diphenylcyclopropenone sensitization with weekly scalp DPC. Blood at each patch-test visit was drawn before the patch test was applied. Patients were eligible if aged 18 to 70, diagnosed with alopecia and judged suitable for DPC therapy, and pregnant patients were excluded. Total RNA was extracted from unfractionated whole blood collected in Tempus Blood RNA tubes. Broad study findings and their caveats: All patients had alopecia, a presumed autoimmune disease, so their immune response might differ from that of healthy individuals. Compared with pre-sensitization or healthy control sets, expanded TCRs formed significantly more large CDR3 similarity clusters, which is consistent with antigen-driven responses. A positive correlation was found between the number of PT1 expanded TCRs and patch test score, with significance reached at thresholds 8, 16 and 32 but not 4. No change with DPC sensitization was found in the number of TCRs above 1 in 1000 frequency, and no evidence of global repertoire structure alterations was found. Repeated subsampling changed both the strength of the expansion versus patch-test correlation and the threshold at which the correlation became significant.

This material consisted of whole blood, taken in connection with sensitization to the hapten diphenylcyclopropenone (DPC). This TCR was recovered from a young woman with alopecia areata. Some clones in this sample may be carry-over from other donors' samples. Recombination linked TRBV28 to TRBJ2-3; TRBD2 lines up with 8 middle nucleotides. In nucleotide form, the sequence is TGTGCCAGCAGCCCGGGGGGGTATACGCAGTATTTT. Translated, this gives CASSPGGYTQYF.